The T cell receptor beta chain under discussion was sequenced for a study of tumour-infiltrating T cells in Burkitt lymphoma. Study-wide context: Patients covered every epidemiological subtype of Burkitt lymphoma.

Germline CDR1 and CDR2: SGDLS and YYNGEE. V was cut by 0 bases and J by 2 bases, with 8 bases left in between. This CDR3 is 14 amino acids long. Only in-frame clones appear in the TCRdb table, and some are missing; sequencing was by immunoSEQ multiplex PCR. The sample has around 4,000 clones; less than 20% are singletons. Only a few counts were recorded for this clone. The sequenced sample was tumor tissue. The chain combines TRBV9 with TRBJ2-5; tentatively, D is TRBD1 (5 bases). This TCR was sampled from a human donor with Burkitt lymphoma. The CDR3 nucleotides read TGTGCCAGCAGCGTAGTGCCAGGGCAAGAGACCCAGTACTTC. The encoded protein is CASSVVPGQETQYF.